This T cell receptor (beta chain) was profiled in a study of cytomegalovirus exposure and HLA in healthy donors. Whole-study results and caveats: For presence/absence analyses, sequencing depth was assumed to be roughly uniform across donors. Reports credit the classifier with highly specific, highly sensitive diagnosis of cytomegalovirus status. Productive rates of about 87% or about 30% were seen for most TCR beta V segments in an earlier analysis.

On this clone itself: Its cognate antigen is unknown.

With 60 Vbeta and 13 Jbeta primers, the PCR was carried out. TCRdb keeps only in-frame clones here, not all; method: immunoSEQ multiplex PCR. The repertoire consists of some 150,000 clones, with roughly 79% occurring once and the leading ten covering 2% to 2.5%. CDR1 is SGHNT, CDR2 YYREEE, per germline (reference sequence). V gave up 0 bases and J gave up 0 bases, with 7 bases separating them. The CDR3 contains 15 residues. This chain connects TRBV5-4 to TRBJ1-3, with a possible D match to TRBD1 (5 bases). This TCR was recovered from a woman aged 30 to 39 in good health and CMV-seropositive. Sequencing used PBMCs. The CDR3 sequence: CASSLDRSSGNTIYF. CDR3 DNA sequence: TGTGCCAGCAGCTTGGACAGGAGCTCTGGAAACACCATATATTTT.